Listed here are 30 T cell receptor beta chains from one sample, sequenced in a study of cytomegalovirus exposure and HLA in healthy donors. Researchers ran the PCR with 60 Vbeta and 13 Jbeta primers. The repertoire was sequenced with immunoSEQ multiplex PCR; TCRdb's copy has only in-frame clones and lacks some. The sample comprises 85,000 to 100,000 clones, approximately 81% of which are singletons, and about 3.5% rests with the top ten. The sample comprised PBMCs. The receptors were sampled from a male donor in good health and CMV-seropositive.

CDR3 coding DNA: TGTGCCACCAGCAGAGATCACCTCAAAGCGCGCGAGCAGTACTTC. Protein product: CATSRDHLKAREQYF. This chain uses TRBV15 with TRBJ2-7; D remains unclear. The V end was cut by 0 bases, the J end by 6 bases, with 15 bases between. CDR1 and CDR2 from the germline V gene are LNHNV and YYDKDF (reference sequence). The CDR3 sequence is 15 residues long. The variable domain in full, with the rest retrieved from reference TRBV15 and TRBJ2-7, is DAMVIQNPRYQVTQFGKPVTLSCSQTLNHNVMYWYQQKSSQAPKLLFHYYDKDFNNEADTPDNFQSRRPNTSFCFLDIRSPGLGDTAMYLCATSRDHLKAREQYFGPGTRLTVT.

This clone was picked up one time. This chain joins TRBV5-1 and TRBJ2-3, with TRBD1 matching over 9 bases. The CDR3 has 14 residues. Germline CDR1 SGHRS, CDR2 YFSETQ. V was clipped by 4 bases and J by 0 bases; unmatched bases: 0. CDR3 nucleotide sequence: TGCGCCAGCAGCGGGACAGGGAGCACAGATACGCAGTATTTT. It is translated as CASSGTGSTDTQYF.

This rearrangement joins TRBV5-1 to TRBJ1-5, with D perhaps matching TRBD1 (5 bases). Trimming cost V 3 bases and J 0 bases, with 10 bases left between them. This CDR3 has 15 amino acids. CDR1 SGHRS and CDR2 YFSETQ come from the germline V gene. The CDR3, as DNA: TGCGCCAGCAGCTGGGGCGGAGATAGCAATCAGCCCCAGCATTTT. It encodes CASSWGGDSNQPQHF.

This clone is a singleton in its sample. The CDR3 reads CASSQVSLAGDTQYF. CDR3 bases: TGCGCCAGCAGCCAAGTTTCTCTAGCGGGGGATACGCAGTATTTT. The J gene is TRBJ2-3, the V gene TRBV4-1, with 9 bases identical to TRBD2. Germline loops: CDR1 MGHRA, CDR2 YSYEKL. Trimming took 1 base from V and 6 from J; bases not matched to a gene: 5. CDR3 length: 15 amino acids.

The table lists this clone with a few counts. This chain uses TRBV6-6 with TRBJ2-7; 8 positions match TRBD1. This CDR3 region has 13 residues. Germline loops: CDR1 MNHNY, CDR2 SVGAGI (reference sequence). The ends lost 6 bases at V and 7 bases at J; junction bases unmatched: 8. The CDR3, as DNA: TGTGCCAGCAGCGACAGGGGCTCGTGGGAGCAGTACTTC. Protein: CASSDRGSWEQYF.

The genes are TRBV27 and TRBJ1-1; D not certain. The germline V gene encodes CDR1 MNHEY and CDR2 SMNVEV (reference sequence). The CDR3 has 13 residues. With 2 bases removed from V and 6 bases from J, the gap between germline ends came to 10 bases. The CDR3 coding sequence is TGTGCCAGCAGTTTAGGTCGGTCGGCTGAAGCTTTCTTT. Its protein is CASSLGRSAEAFF.

V is TRBV19 and J is TRBJ2-7, with 11 bases aligning to TRBD2. Unmatched junction bases numbered 6, after V lost 5 bases and J lost 3 bases. The CDR3 has 15 amino acids. Looked up from germline, CDR1 is LNHDA and CDR2 is SQIVND (reference sequence). CDR3 residues: CASSFFGTSGYEQYF. The CDR3 region has the DNA TGTGCCAGTAGTTTTTTCGGGACTAGCGGCTACGAGCAGTACTTC.

The chain recombines TRBV7-9 with TRBJ1-1, with D perhaps matching TRBD1 (5 bases). Trimming left V 7 bases short and J 1 base short, with 16 bases between. CDR1 is SEHNR, CDR2 FQNEAQ, per germline (reference sequence). The CDR3 spans 15 residues. The CDR3 nucleotides are TGTGCCAGCACTCCCCGCGGGACCCGGAACACTGAAGCTTTCTTT. Amino acid sequence: CASTPRGTRNTEAFF.

The chain employs TRBV6-5 and TRBJ2-7; TRBD1 aligns across 10 bases. With V trimmed by 4 bases and J by 0 bases, 6 bases remained unmatched. From germline, CDR1 is MNHEY and CDR2 SVGAGI. CDR3 length: 16 amino acids. The CDR3 loop reads CASSSPRTGGSYEQYF. CDR3 sequence (DNA): TGTGCCAGCAGTTCCCCCAGGACAGGGGGCTCCTACGAGCAGTACTTC.

The rearrangement links TRBV9 to TRBJ2-6; 7 bases fit TRBD2. V dropped 5 bases and J dropped 0; count of bases not matched to a gene: 5. This CDR3 contains 16 residues. CDR1 and CDR2 from the germline V gene are SGDLS and YYNGEE. The chain's CDR3 is CASSRGGNSGANVLTF. In DNA form, the CDR3 reads TGTGCCAGCAGTAGGGGAGGGAACTCTGGGGCCAACGTCCTGACTTTC.

This rearrangement joins TRBV13 to TRBJ2-3; 7 bases align to TRBD1. The ends lost 4 bases at V and 3 bases at J; junction bases unmatched: 13. Germline CDR1 is PRHDT and CDR2 is FYEKMQ (reference sequence). The CDR3 is 17 amino acids. Here the CDR3 DNA reads TGTGCCAGCAGCTCGCGTTTGACAGGGTCTTTGACAGATACGCAGTATTTT. Its protein product is CASSSRLTGSLTDTQYF. Variable domain in full (rest from reference TRBV13 and TRBJ2-3): AAGVIQSPRHLIKEKRETATLKCYPIPRHDTVYWYQQGPGQDPQFLISFYEKMQSDKGSIPDRFSAQQFSDYHSELNMSSLELGDSALYFCASSSRLTGSLTDTQYFGPGTRLTVL.

This clone was seen only a few times. J is TRBJ2-1 and V is TRBV19, with a possible D match to TRBD1 (6 bases). The V gene's germline CDR1 is LNHDA and CDR2 SQIVND (reference sequence). The CDR3 is 15 residues long. V was shortened by 5 bases and J by 6 bases, with 17 bases between the two germline ends. The CDR3 DNA is TGTGCCAGTAGTCCCAGGGGCAGCGACGGCAATGAGCAGTTCTTC. Its protein is CASSPRGSDGNEQFF. The full variable domain, in which reference TRBV19 and TRBJ2-1 provide the parts outside the CDR3, is DGGITQSPKYLFRKEGQNVTLSCEQNLNHDAMYWYRQDPGQGLRLIYYSQIVNDFQKGDIAEGYSVSREKKESFPLTVTSAQKNPTAFYLCASSPRGSDGNEQFFGPGTRLTVL.

The chain is built from TRBV5-4 and TRBJ1-2; maybe TRBD1 (5 bases). The V end was cut by 4 bases, the J end by 8 bases, with 18 bases between. Per the germline V gene, CDR1 is SGHNT and CDR2 is YYREEE (reference sequence). CDR3 length equals 14 residues. Written as DNA, the CDR3 is TGTGCCAGCAGCCTAGCGGGGACGGCTATGGGCTACACCTTC. Protein sequence: CASSLAGTAMGYTF.

The CDR3 DNA sequence: TGCGCCAGCAGCCAGGGGACAGAAGCTTTCTTT. Translation: CASSQGTEAFF. This chain connects TRBV4-1 to TRBJ1-1; D possibly corresponds to TRBD1 (6 bases). The germline V gene has CDR1 MGHRA and CDR2 YSYEKL. Trimming cost V 3 bases and J 8 bases, with 7 bases left between them. The CDR3 spans 11 residues.

The chain joins TRBV5-1 to TRBJ1-2; tentatively, D is TRBD1 (6 bases). Looked up from germline, CDR1 is SGHRS and CDR2 is YFSETQ. The CDR3 totals 13 residues. V lost 4 bases, J lost 3 bases, and 10 bases lay in between. The CDR3 DNA sequence: TGCGCCAGCAGCCAGGGGACCTACTATGGCTACACCTTC. It translates to CASSQGTYYGYTF.

Written as DNA, the CDR3 is TGTGCCAGCAGCGGGGGGCCCCGCTACGAGCAGTACTTC. It yields the protein CASSGGPRYEQYF. The chain has TRBV6-5 and TRBJ2-7, with TRBD2 as a possible D gene (7 bases). Germline V gene lookup returns CDR1 MNHEY and CDR2 SVGAGI. The CDR3 extends over 13 amino acids. V shed 6 bases and J shed 3 bases, with 12 bases lying between them.

There are a few counts of this clone. The chain joins TRBV4-1 to TRBJ1-5; 9 nucleotides match TRBD1. This CDR3 has 18 residues. Trimming at V came to 1 base and at J to 0 bases, leaving 7 bases not matched to a gene. CDR1 is MGHRA, CDR2 YSYEKL, per germline. CDR3 protein: CASSQAATGGYSNQPQHF. For the CDR3, the DNA is TGCGCCAGCAGCCAAGCCGCGACAGGGGGTTATAGCAATCAGCCCCAGCATTTT.

This clone was seen once. The chain carries TRBV7-9 and TRBJ2-7, with TRBD1 matching over 7 bases. The V gene's germline CDR1 is SEHNR and CDR2 FQNEAQ (reference sequence). The CDR3 is 15 amino acids. V trimming: 5 bases; J trimming: 1 base; junction bases outside the gene matches: 8. The CDR3 loop is CASSPDRAGSYEQYF. In nucleotides, the CDR3 is TGTGCCAGCAGCCCAGACAGGGCTGGGTCCTACGAGCAGTACTTC. The full variable domain, with the rest looked up from reference TRBV7-9 and TRBJ2-7, is DTGVSQNPRHKITKRGQNVTFRCDPISEHNRLYWYRQTLGQGPEFLTYFQNEAQLEKSRLLSDRFSAERPKGSFSTLEIQRTEQGDSAMYLCASSPDRAGSYEQYFGPGTRLTVT.

The chain combines TRBV27 with TRBJ2-3; the D gene is possibly TRBD2 (6 bases). Looked up from germline, CDR1 is MNHEY and CDR2 is SMNVEV (reference sequence). The CDR3 consists of 15 residues. Deletions cut 5 bases from V and 1 base from J, with 13 bases between. The CDR3 loop reads CASSAHRGGTDTQYF. The CDR3 region has the DNA TGTGCCAGCAGTGCACACCGCGGGGGCACAGATACGCAGTATTTT.

V is TRBV4-2 and J is TRBJ2-3; 12 bases agree with TRBD1. Germline assignment: CDR1 LGHNA and CDR2 YNFKEQ. The CDR3 is made up of 16 amino acids. With 4 bases clipped from V and 3 bases from J, the junction kept 5 bases outside the gene matches. For the CDR3, the DNA is TGTGCCAGCAGCCCCGGGACAGGGGGCAGGACAGATACGCAGTATTTT. This translates into CASSPGTGGRTDTQYF.

The chain uses TRBV5-1 and TRBJ1-1; a weak D match, TRBD1 (5 bases). The CDR3 covers 16 residues. V lost 4 bases and J lost 1, with 17 bases in between. CDR1 is SGHRS and CDR2 is YFSETQ in the germline V gene. The DNA of the CDR3 is TGCGCCAGCAGCCTCGGACACGGACGATCGAACACTGAAGCTTTCTTT. Translation gives CASSLGHGRSNTEAFF.

V usage is TRBV29-1 and J usage is TRBJ2-3, with TRBD2 matching 11 bases. The CDR3 loop spans 15 amino acids. The junction had 13 bases not matched to a gene; V was cut back by 8 bases and J by 6 bases. Germline lookup yields CDR1 SQVTM and CDR2 ANQGSEA. The CDR3 nucleotides read TGCAGCCTCCTGGGGGCTAGCGGGGGGTTGGATACGCAGTATTTT. Its protein is CSLLGASGGLDTQYF.

This clone appeared a few times. The chain uses TRBV6-1 and TRBJ2-7, with 9 bases lining up with TRBD1. CDR3 length: 15 residues. Germline loops: CDR1 MNHNS, CDR2 SASEGT. V was clipped by 6 bases and J by 4 bases; unmatched bases: 10. Written as DNA, the CDR3 is TGTGCCAGCAGGGCCACCGGGACAGGGATTTACGAGCAGTACTTC. Translating it yields CASRATGTGIYEQYF.

The chain has TRBV5-1 and TRBJ2-7; 9 positions match TRBD2. This CDR3 is 16 amino acids long. Germline assignment: CDR1 SGHRS and CDR2 YFSETQ. V dropped 1 base and J dropped 5; count of bases not matched to a gene: 10. Written as DNA, the CDR3 is TGCGCCAGCAGCTTGCCTAGCGGGGCCGCCGGCGACGAGCAGTACTTC. Residues: CASSLPSGAAGDEQYF. The full variable domain, completed using reference TRBV5-1 and TRBJ2-7, is KAGVTQTPRYLIKTRGQQVTLSCSPISGHRSVSWYQQTPGQGLQFLFEYFSETQRNKGNFPGRFSGRQFSNSRSEMNVSTLELGDSALYLCASSLPSGAAGDEQYFGPGTRLTVT.

The chain combines TRBV27 with TRBJ2-5; a weak D match, TRBD2 (6 bases). There are 14 residues in the CDR3. Per germline, CDR1 MNHEY and CDR2 SMNVEV (reference sequence). Trimming took 4 bases from V and 5 from J, leaving 14 bases between them. CDR3 in DNA: TGTGCCAGCAGTTACGTGGGGGGTGCGGAGACCCAGTACTTC. Encoded protein: CASSYVGGAETQYF.

The chain has TRBV19 and TRBJ1-2; D uncertain. CDR3 length equals 13 residues. Germline CDR1 LNHDA, CDR2 SQIVND (reference sequence). Trimming pared 4 bases from V and 8 bases from J, leaving 14 bases between. CDR3 sequence reads: CASSTYQTEGYTF. The CDR3 region has the DNA TGTGCCAGTAGTACCTACCAGACGGAGGGCTACACCTTC.

The rearrangement uses TRBV19 and TRBJ1-5; TRBD1 is a possible D gene (5 bases). Per germline, CDR1 LNHDA and CDR2 SQIVND (reference sequence). The CDR3 runs to 14 residues. The ends were cut back, 3 bases at V and 3 bases at J, with 9 bases in the middle. The CDR3 region is CASSIAGINQPQHF. CDR3 bases: TGTGCCAGTAGTATCGCAGGGATCAATCAGCCCCAGCATTTT.

The chain employs TRBV29-1 and TRBJ2-7, with D possibly matching TRBD2 (6 bases). The CDR3 has 12 residues. With 2 bases removed from V and 9 bases from J, the gap between germline ends came to 14 bases. Germline-derived CDR1 and CDR2 are SQVTM and ANQGSEA. The CDR3 region is CSVEISTGRQYF. CDR3 DNA: TGCAGCGTTGAAATCAGTACCGGGAGGCAGTACTTC.

The V gene is TRBV28, the J gene TRBJ1-2, with unresolved D. Germline CDR1 reads MDHEN; CDR2 reads SYDVKM. The V end lost 6 bases, the J end lost 1 base, and 9 bases lay between the germline ends. This CDR3 contains 13 residues. The CDR3 DNA reads TGTGCCAGCAGAATACAGAGTAACTATGGCTACACCTTC. As protein: CASRIQSNYGYTF.

Here the CDR3 DNA reads TGTGCCAGCAGCCCCCGGGACTGGGCCCACGCGCAGTTCTTC. Translating gives CASSPRDWAHAQFF. The rearrangement joins TRBV7-9 to TRBJ2-1, with a weak D call TRBD2 (6 bases). The CDR3 is 14 residues long. V dropped 5 bases and J dropped 12 bases, with 20 bases sitting between them. Germline CDR1 SEHNR, CDR2 FQNEAQ (reference sequence).